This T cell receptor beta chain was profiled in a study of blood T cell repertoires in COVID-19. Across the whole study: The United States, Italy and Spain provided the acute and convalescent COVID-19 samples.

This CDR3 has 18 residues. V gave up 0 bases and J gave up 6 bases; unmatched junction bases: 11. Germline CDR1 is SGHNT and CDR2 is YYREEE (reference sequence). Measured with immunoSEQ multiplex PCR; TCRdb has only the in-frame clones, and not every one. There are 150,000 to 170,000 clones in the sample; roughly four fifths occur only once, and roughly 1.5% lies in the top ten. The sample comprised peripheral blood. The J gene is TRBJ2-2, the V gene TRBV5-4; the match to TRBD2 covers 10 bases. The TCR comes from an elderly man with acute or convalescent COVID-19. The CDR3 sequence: CASSLGQRGGLRPGELFF. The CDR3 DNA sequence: TGTGCCAGCAGCTTGGGCCAGCGGGGGGGCCTCCGTCCCGGGGAGCTGTTTTTT. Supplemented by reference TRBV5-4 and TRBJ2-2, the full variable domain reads ETGVTQSPTHLIKTRGQQVTLRCSSQSGHNTVSWYQQALGQGPQFIFQYYREEENGRGNFPPRFSGLQFPNYSSELNVNALELDDSALYLCASSLGQRGGLRPGELFFGEGSRLTVL.